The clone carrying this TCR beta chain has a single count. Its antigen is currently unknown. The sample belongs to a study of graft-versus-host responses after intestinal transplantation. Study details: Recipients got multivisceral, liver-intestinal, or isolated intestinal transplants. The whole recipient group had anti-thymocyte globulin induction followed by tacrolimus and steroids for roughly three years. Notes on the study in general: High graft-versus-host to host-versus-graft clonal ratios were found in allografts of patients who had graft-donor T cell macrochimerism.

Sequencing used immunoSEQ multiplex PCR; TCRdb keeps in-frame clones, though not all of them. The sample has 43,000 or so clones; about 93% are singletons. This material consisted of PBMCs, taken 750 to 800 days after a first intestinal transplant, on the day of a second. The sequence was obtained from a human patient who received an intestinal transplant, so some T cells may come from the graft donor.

CDR3 residues: CASSLRTGGAGEKLFF. DNA of the CDR3: TGTGCCAGCAGTTTGCGTACTGGGGGGGCCGGGGAAAAACTGTTTTTT. This chain connects TRBV28 to TRBJ1-4; a weak D match, TRBD1 (6 bases). The V gene's germline CDR1 is MDHEN and CDR2 SYDVKM. The CDR3 has 16 amino acids. The germline V and J ends were trimmed by 3 bases and 8 bases, with 19 bases remaining between them.